A selection of T cell receptor beta chains follows, all from one sample in a study of blood T cells in healthy people across ages. TCRdb passed the 5' RACE reads through MiXCR, listing each CDR3 protein once. The table lists about 1.1 million distinct CDR3 sequences, 35% to 40% of them singletons. The sequencing input was blood. Receptors were obtained from a man younger than 30 in good health. The CDR3 runs from the conserved cysteine through the conserved F or W. Fields, in order: D gene, J gene, V gene, clone size, CDR3 protein, CDR3 DNA. A D gene is named only where the DNA matches it firmly. Clone size is stated in some rows and not others, as once, few, many or a class when expanded.

-	TRBJ2-2	TRBV7-9	few	CASSAKNTGELFF	TGTGCCAGCAGCGCGAAGAACACCGGGGAGCTGTTTTTT
-	TRBJ2-4	TRBV29-1	-	CSVESRRYNEQYF	TGCAGCGTTGAATCCAGGAGATACAATGAGCAGTACTTC
-	TRBJ1-1	TRBV3-1	few	CASSRQDRYLNTEAFF	TGTGCCAGCAGTCGACAGGACCGCTATTTGAACACTGAAGCTTTCTTT
-	TRBJ2-1	TRBV7-9	once	CASSPFSGKTRDEQFF	TGTGCCAGCAGCCCCTTCTCCGGCAAGACTCGCGATGAGCAGTTCTTC
-	TRBJ1-1	TRBV2	-	CASIKGAGVGVTEAFF	TGTGCCAGCATCAAAGGTGCAGGGGTAGGTGTCACTGAAGCTTTCTTT
-	TRBJ2-1	TRBV13	-	CVSSLSGKQFF	TGTGTCAGCAGCTTGAGTGGCAAGCAGTTCTTC
-	TRBJ2-5	TRBV7-9	-	CASSYNSGQETQYF	TGTGCCAGCAGCTATAACAGCGGGCAAGAGACCCAGTACTTC
TRBD2	TRBJ2-3	TRBV5-6	few	CASSTGGDPGQYF	TGTGCCAGCAGCACGGGAGGGGACCCAGGACAGTATTTT
TRBD1	TRBJ1-4	TRBV28	-	CASSFQGEGEKLFF	TGTGCCAGCAGTTTCCAGGGGGAGGGTGAAAAACTGTTTTTT
-	TRBJ1-2	TRBV12-3/TRBV12-4	few	CATIRAGRLGYTF	TGTGCCACCATACGGGCAGGGAGGCTTGGCTACACCTTC
-	TRBJ1-2	TRBV18	few	CASSPSSSNYGYTF	TGTGCCAGCTCACCATCCAGTTCTAACTATGGCTACACCTTC
TRBD1	TRBJ2-7	TRBV9	-	CASTRQGNTYNEQYF	TGTGCCAGCACCAGACAGGGGAACACCTACAATGAGCAGTACTTC
-	TRBJ2-5	TRBV6-2/TRBV6-3	-	CASKFQGDEQYF	TGTGCCAGCAAGTTCCAGGGCGATGAGCAGTACTTC
-	TRBJ1-2	TRBV9	-	CASSVEGLHCGYTF	TGTGCCAGCAGCGTAGAAGGACTCCACTGTGGCTATACCTTC
TRBD2	TRBJ2-2	TRBV29-1	-	CSVTGLAVRSTGELFF	TGCAGCGTTACGGGACTAGCGGTTAGAAGCACCGGGGAGCTGTTTTTT
-	TRBJ1-5	TRBV20-1	-	CSARVGAGNNQPQHF	TGCAGTGCTAGAGTTGGGGCGGGGAACAATCAGCCCCAGCATTTT
-	TRBJ1-2	TRBV6-6	-	CASSGNRQTNYGYTF	TGTGCCAGCAGTGGCAACAGGCAAACTAACTATGGCTACACCTTC
-	TRBJ1-6	TRBV6-1	-	CASRKTGGVYSPLHF	TGTGCCAGCAGGAAGACCGGGGGGGTTTACTCACCCCTCCACTTT
-	TRBJ2-1	TRBV6-2/TRBV6-3	-	CASSYPGESYNEQFF	TGTGCCAGCAGTTACCCGGGGGAATCCTACAATGAGCAGTTCTTC
-	TRBJ2-3	TRBV5-1	-	CASSSGTSHFTDTQYF	TGCGCCAGCAGCTCCGGGACATCGCACTTCACAGATACGCAGTATTTT
TRBD2	TRBJ2-1	TRBV9	-	CASSVASGGPYNEQFF	TGTGCCAGCAGCGTAGCTAGCGGGGGGCCCTACAATGAGCAGTTCTTC
-	TRBJ2-2	TRBV7-2	-	CASRQTGELFF	TGTGCCAGCAGGCAGACCGGGGAGCTGTTTTTT
-	TRBJ2-3	TRBV20-1	-	CSVSIGSDTDTQYF	TGCAGTGTTAGTATCGGTAGCGACACAGATACGCAGTATTTT
-	TRBJ2-5	TRBV20-1	few	CSADGSEGGKQETQYF	TGCAGTGCAGACGGATCCGAGGGGGGGAAACAAGAGACCCAGTACTTC
-	TRBJ1-2	TRBV4-3	-	CASSQAHILNYGYTF	TGCGCCAGCAGCCAAGCGCACATACTCAACTATGGCTACACCTTC
TRBD2	TRBJ2-1	TRBV6-1	few	CASSLIPGTSGYNEQFF	TGTGCCAGCAGCTTGATTCCGGGGACTAGCGGCTACAATGAGCAGTTCTTC
-	TRBJ2-3	TRBV11-2	-	CASSLDLGLFTDTQYF	TGTGCCAGCAGCTTAGATCTTGGACTCTTCACAGATACGCAGTATTTT